Detailed here is one T cell receptor beta chain. As yet, its antigen is unknown. This sample stems from a study of cytomegalovirus exposure and HLA in healthy donors. The PCR contained 60 Vbeta and 13 Jbeta primers. Profiled with immunoSEQ multiplex PCR; TCRdb holds only in-frame clones, not every one. The sample gives approximately 160,000 clones, around 80% of which show up once; 6% to 7.5% is in the top ten. The CDR3 loop spans 17 amino acids. Per the germline V gene, CDR1 is SNHLY and CDR2 is FYNNEI. V lost 2 bases, J lost 3 bases, and 8 bases stayed unmatched. Study observations and caveats: Donor immune exposure was known only as CMV serostatus.

This receptor was taken from a young man in good health and CMV-seropositive. Sequenced input: PBMCs. The chain couples TRBV2 to TRBJ1-5, with 9 bases that match TRBD1. CDR3 bases: TGTGCCAGCAGTGAAAGGGGGACAGGGACGAACAATCAGCCCCAGCATTTT. This encodes CASSERGTGTNNQPQHF.